These T cell receptor beta chains were read from a single sample in a study of TIL therapy for anti-PD-1-resistant metastatic lung cancer. Profiling relied on immunoSEQ multiplex PCR, and the TCRdb table lists in-frame clones only, not all of them. The sample lists approximately 97,000 clones, under 70% occurring once. The sample was tumor tissue, taken at baseline. Receptors were obtained from a person aged 25-80 years with non-small cell lung cancer. The CDR3 runs from the conserved cysteine through the conserved F or W. D genes are given only for firm matches. Clone size, where shown, is once, few, many, or a class for clones that have expanded.

D: NA; V: TRBV19; size: NA; length: 16; J: TRBJ1-1; CDR3: CASSSPSGRMNTEAFF; DNA: TGTGCCAGTAGTAGCCCCTCGGGGCGGATGAACACTGAAGCTTTCTTT
D: NA; V: TRBV28; size: few; length: 14; J: TRBJ1-5; CDR3: CASSLFLSNQPQHF; DNA: TGTGCCAGCAGTTTATTCTTGAGCAATCAGCCCCAGCATTTT
D: TRBD1; V: TRBV19; size: NA; length: 20; J: TRBJ2-6; CDR3: CASSRPKGQGSFSGANVLTF; DNA: TGTGCCAGTAGCCGGCCCAAGGGACAGGGGAGCTTCTCTGGGGCCAACGTCCTGACTTTC
D: TRBD1; V: TRBV28; size: NA; length: 16; J: TRBJ2-2; CDR3: CASSLWGTGSTGELFF; DNA: TGTGCCAGCAGTTTGTGGGGGACAGGGTCCACCGGGGAGCTGTTTTTT
D: NA; V: TRBV19; size: few; length: 13; J: TRBJ1-2; CDR3: CASSIRAGNGYTF; DNA: TGTGCCAGTAGTATACGGGCGGGGAATGGCTACACCTTC
D: NA; V: TRBV6-2/TRBV6-3; size: NA; length: 16; J: TRBJ2-4; CDR3: CASSNQGGGTKNIQYF; DNA: TGTGCCAGCAGTAACCAGGGAGGAGGGACCAAAAACATTCAGTACTTC
D: TRBD1; V: TRBV2; size: NA; length: 14; J: TRBJ2-3; CDR3: CASSEDRGPDTQYF; DNA: TGTGCCAGCAGTGAAGACAGGGGCCCAGATACGCAGTATTTT
D: NA; V: TRBV10-3; size: NA; length: 14; J: TRBJ1-2; CDR3: CAISESSNNYGYTF; DNA: TGTGCCATCAGTGAGTCGAGTAACAACTATGGCTACACCTTC
D: NA; V: TRBV19; size: many; length: 14; J: TRBJ1-2; CDR3: CASNIGRTNYGYTF; DNA: TGTGCCAGTAACATCGGGAGAACTAACTATGGCTACACCTTC
D: TRBD1; V: TRBV7-9; size: once; length: 16; J: TRBJ1-4; CDR3: CASSPAVGTVNEKLFF; DNA: TGTGCCAGCAGCCCGGCCGTGGGGACAGTTAATGAAAAACTGTTTTTT
D: NA; V: TRBV6-1; size: NA; length: 16; J: TRBJ1-5; CDR3: CASSEAGDGTYQPQHF; DNA: TGTGCCAGCAGTGAAGCGGGGGACGGGACCTATCAGCCCCAGCATTTT
D: NA; V: TRBV12-3/TRBV12-4; size: few; length: 11; J: TRBJ2-7; CDR3: CASSPSYEQYF; DNA: TGTGCCAGCAGTCCTAGCTACGAGCAGTACTTC
D: TRBD2; V: TRBV7-3; size: NA; length: 14; J: TRBJ2-1; CDR3: CASSLTYSGSEQFF; DNA: TGTGCCAGCAGCTTAACTTATAGCGGGTCTGAGCAGTTCTTC
D: TRBD2; V: TRBV7-3; size: NA; length: 17; J: TRBJ2-4; CDR3: CASSLSRGLARENIQYF; DNA: TGTGCCAGCAGCTTATCGAGGGGACTAGCGAGGGAAAACATTCAGTACTTC
D: TRBD1; V: TRBV24-1; size: NA; length: 17; J: TRBJ1-1; CDR3: CATSPSPGQGIAAEAFF; DNA: TGTGCCACCAGTCCAAGCCCAGGACAGGGGATTGCCGCTGAAGCTTTCTTT
D: NA; V: TRBV5-1; size: NA; length: 14; J: TRBJ1-2; CDR3: CASSLAVQTYGYTF; DNA: TGCGCCAGCAGCTTGGCCGTGCAGACCTATGGCTACACCTTC
D: TRBD1; V: TRBV4-3; size: NA; length: 14; J: TRBJ2-7; CDR3: CASSHDRGTYEQYF; DNA: TGCGCCAGCAGCCATGACAGGGGAACCTACGAGCAGTACTTC
D: NA; V: TRBV19; size: NA; length: 14; J: TRBJ1-4; CDR3: CATPRGPRGKKLFF; DNA: TGTGCCACCCCAAGAGGACCCCGGGGAAAAAAACTGTTTTTT
D: NA; V: TRBV6-2/TRBV6-3; size: NA; length: 13; J: TRBJ2-5; CDR3: CASSDTEPGTQYF; DNA: TGTGCCAGCAGCGACACAGAACCGGGGACCCAGTACTTC
D: TRBD2; V: TRBV7-9; size: NA; length: 16; J: TRBJ2-3; CDR3: CASSSLAGGRPDTQYF; DNA: TGTGCCAGCAGCTCACTAGCGGGGGGCCGACCAGATACGCAGTATTTT
D: NA; V: TRBV7-2; size: NA; length: 13; J: TRBJ1-5; CDR3: CASSSGTPQPQHF; DNA: TGTGCCAGCAGCTCCGGGACACCTCAGCCCCAGCATTTT